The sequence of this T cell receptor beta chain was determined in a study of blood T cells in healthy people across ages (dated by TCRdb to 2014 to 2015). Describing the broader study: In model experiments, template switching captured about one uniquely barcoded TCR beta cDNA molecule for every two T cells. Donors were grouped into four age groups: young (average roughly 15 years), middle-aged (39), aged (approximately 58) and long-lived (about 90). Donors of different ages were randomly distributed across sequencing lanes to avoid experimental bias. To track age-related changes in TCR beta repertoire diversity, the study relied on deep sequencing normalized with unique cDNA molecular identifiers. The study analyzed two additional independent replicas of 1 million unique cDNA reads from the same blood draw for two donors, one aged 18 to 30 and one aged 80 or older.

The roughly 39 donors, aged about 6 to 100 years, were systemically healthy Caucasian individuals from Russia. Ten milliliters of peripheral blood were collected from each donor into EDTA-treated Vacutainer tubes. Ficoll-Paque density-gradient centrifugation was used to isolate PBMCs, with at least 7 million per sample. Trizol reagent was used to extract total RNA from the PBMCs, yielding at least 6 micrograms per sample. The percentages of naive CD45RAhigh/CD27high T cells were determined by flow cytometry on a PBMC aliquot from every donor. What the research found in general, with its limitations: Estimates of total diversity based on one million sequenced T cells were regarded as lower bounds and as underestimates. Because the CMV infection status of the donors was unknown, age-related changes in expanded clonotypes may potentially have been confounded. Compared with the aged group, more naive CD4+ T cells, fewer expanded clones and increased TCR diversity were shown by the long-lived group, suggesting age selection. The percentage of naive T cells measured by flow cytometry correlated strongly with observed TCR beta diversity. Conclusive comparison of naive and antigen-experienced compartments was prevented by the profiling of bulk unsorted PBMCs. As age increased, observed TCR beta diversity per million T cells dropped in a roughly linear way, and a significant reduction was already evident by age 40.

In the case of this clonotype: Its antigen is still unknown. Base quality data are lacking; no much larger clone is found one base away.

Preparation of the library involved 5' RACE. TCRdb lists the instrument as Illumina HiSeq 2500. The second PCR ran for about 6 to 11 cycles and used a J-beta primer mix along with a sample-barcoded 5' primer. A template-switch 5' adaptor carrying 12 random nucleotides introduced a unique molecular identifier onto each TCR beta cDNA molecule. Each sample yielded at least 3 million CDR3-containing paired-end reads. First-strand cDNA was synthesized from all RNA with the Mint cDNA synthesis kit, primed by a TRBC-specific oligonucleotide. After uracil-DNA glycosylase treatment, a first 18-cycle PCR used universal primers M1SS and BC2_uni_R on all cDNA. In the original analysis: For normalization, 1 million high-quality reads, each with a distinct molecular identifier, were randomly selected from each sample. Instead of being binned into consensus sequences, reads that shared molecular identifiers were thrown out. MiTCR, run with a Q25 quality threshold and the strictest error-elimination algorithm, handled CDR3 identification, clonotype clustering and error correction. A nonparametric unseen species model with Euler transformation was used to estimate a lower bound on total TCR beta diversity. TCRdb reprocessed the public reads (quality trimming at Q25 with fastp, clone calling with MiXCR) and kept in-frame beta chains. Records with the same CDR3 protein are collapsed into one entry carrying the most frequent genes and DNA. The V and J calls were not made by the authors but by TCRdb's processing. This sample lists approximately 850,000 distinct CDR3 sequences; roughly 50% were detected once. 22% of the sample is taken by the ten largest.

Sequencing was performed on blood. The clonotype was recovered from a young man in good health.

The CDR3 reads as follows: CSARPTETQYF. At the DNA level, the sequence is TGCAGTGCTAGACCGACCGAGACCCAGTACTTC. Recombination connected TRBV20-1 to TRBJ2-5; no D gene is confidently identified. The V end loses 2 bases and the J end loses 5 bases, and a stretch of 6 bases separates them. CDR1 is given as DFQATT and CDR2 as SNEGSKA, both from the germline V gene (reference sequence). The CDR3 goes from the cysteine to the phenylalanine over 11 residues. CDR3 DNA is the only sequence kept; it has 33 bases, read in frame from the first base.